The rows below give T cell receptor beta chains drawn from one sample of a study of cytomegalovirus exposure and HLA in healthy donors. Measured with immunoSEQ multiplex PCR; TCRdb has only the in-frame clones, and not every one. The sample yields hundreds of thousands of clones, 75% to 90% seen once. Sequencing input: PBMCs. Receptor source: a woman between 18 and 29 years old in good health and CMV-seronegative. CDR3s include the opening cysteine and the closing phenylalanine or tryptophan. A D gene is named only where the DNA matches it firmly. The size of a clone is reported for some rows only, either as once, few or many, or as a class for expanded clones.

V: TRBV10-1; J: TRBJ1-6; size: NA; D: TRBD1; DNA: TGCGCCAGCAGCCCAGGGGGAAATTCACCCCTCCACTTT; CDR3: CASSPGGNSPLHF
V: TRBV7-2; J: TRBJ1-6; size: once; D: TRBD1; DNA: TGTGCCAGCAGCTTCCGACAGGGAGGTAATTCACCCCTCCACTTT; CDR3: CASSFRQGGNSPLHF
V: TRBV6-1; J: TRBJ1-2; size: once; D: NA; DNA: TGTGCCAGCAGGCCCAGCCGGGACGTATATGGCTACACCTTC; CDR3: CASRPSRDVYGYTF
V: TRBV12-2; J: TRBJ2-7; size: NA; D: NA; DNA: TGTGCAAGTCGCTTAGCGTTTATCGAGGGACAGGGGCTAAAAAATCTCTACGAGCAGTACTTC; CDR3: CASRLAFIEGQGLKNLYEQYF
V: TRBV28; J: TRBJ2-6; size: NA; D: NA; DNA: TGTGCCAGCAGTTTCCGCGGGAAGGGCGGGCAGGGTCGCTCTGGGGCCAACGTCCTGACTTTC; CDR3: CASSFRGKGGQGRSGANVLTF
V: TRBV4-1; J: TRBJ2-7; size: NA; D: NA; DNA: TGCGCCAGCAGCCGCTTGGACGAGCAGTACTTC; CDR3: CASSRLDEQYF
V: TRBV5-6; J: TRBJ1-1; size: once; D: NA; DNA: TGTGCCAGCAGCCTGGGACTAGGGCCGAACACTGAAGCTTTCTTT; CDR3: CASSLGLGPNTEAFF
V: TRBV4-1; J: TRBJ2-7; size: NA; D: TRBD2; DNA: TGCGCCAGCAGCCAGCCGACTAGCGGGGGCTACGAGCAGTACTTC; CDR3: CASSQPTSGGYEQYF
V: TRBV2; J: TRBJ1-6; size: NA; D: NA; DNA: TGTGCCAGCAGTGAAGAAAGCAGGCGGAATTCACCCCTCCACTTT; CDR3: CASSEESRRNSPLHF
V: TRBV30; J: TRBJ1-5; size: NA; D: NA; DNA: TGTGCCTGGAGTGTCCGGACAGGCAATCAGCCCCAGCATTTT; CDR3: CAWSVRTGNQPQHF
V: TRBV30; J: TRBJ2-2; size: NA; D: NA; DNA: TGTGCCTGGAGTGTAGGCGGGCCGAACACCGGGGAGCTGTTTTTT; CDR3: CAWSVGGPNTGELFF
V: TRBV29-1; J: TRBJ2-1; size: NA; D: NA; DNA: TGCAGCGTTGAAGCCGCCCCGGGGGCCCTCTATGAGCAGTTCTTC; CDR3: CSVEAAPGALYEQFF
V: TRBV2; J: TRBJ1-5; size: NA; D: NA; DNA: TGTGCCAGCAGTGATCGTCGGGCTCGCAATCAGCCCCAGCATTTT; CDR3: CASSDRRARNQPQHF
V: TRBV19; J: TRBJ1-5; size: NA; D: TRBD1; DNA: TGTGCCAGTAGCCCCGGACAGGGGTGGCAGCCCCAGCATTTT; CDR3: CASSPGQGWQPQHF
V: TRBV5-1; J: TRBJ2-2; size: NA; D: NA; DNA: TGCGCCAGCAGCTTTGCCAGGGAGACCGGGGAGCTGTTTTTT; CDR3: CASSFARETGELFF
V: TRBV4-1; J: TRBJ1-2; size: NA; D: TRBD1; DNA: TGCGCCAGCAGCCAAGATGAGGGGACAGGTGGAGGCTACACCTTC; CDR3: CASSQDEGTGGGYTF
V: TRBV10-3; J: TRBJ1-2; size: NA; D: TRBD1; DNA: TGTGCCATCAGTGAGTCAGGGACAGGGCGGTCTGGCTATGGCTACACCTTC; CDR3: CAISESGTGRSGYGYTF
V: TRBV4-1; J: TRBJ1-2; size: NA; D: NA; DNA: TGCGCCAGCAGCCAAGACTCCGGGGGTGGGTATGGCTACACCTTC; CDR3: CASSQDSGGGYGYTF
V: TRBV15; J: TRBJ2-1; size: NA; D: NA; DNA: TGTGCCACCAGCAGATCCCGTGGGTACTCCTACAATGAGCAGTTCTTC; CDR3: CATSRSRGYSYNEQFF
V: TRBV6-1; J: TRBJ2-7; size: NA; D: NA; DNA: TGTGCCAGCAGCATCTCCCGGGACTACGAGCAGTACTTC; CDR3: CASSISRDYEQYF
V: TRBV7-9; J: TRBJ2-3; size: NA; D: NA; DNA: TGTGCCAGCAGCTTCGAGGATACGCAGTATTTT; CDR3: CASSFEDTQYF
V: TRBV5-1; J: TRBJ1-4; size: NA; D: TRBD1; DNA: TGCGCCAGCAGCTTCTATACAGGGGCAACTAATGAAAAACTGTTTTTT; CDR3: CASSFYTGATNEKLFF
V: TRBV27; J: TRBJ2-3; size: NA; D: NA; DNA: TGTGCCAGCAGTTTATGGCTGGGCTCCACAGATACGCAGTATTTT; CDR3: CASSLWLGSTDTQYF
V: TRBV5-1; J: TRBJ1-1; size: NA; D: TRBD1; DNA: TGCGCCAGCAGCCCCAGGGGGGGGTTCTTTGAGGTGAACACTGAAGCTTTCTTT; CDR3: CASSPRGGFFEVNTEAFF
V: TRBV2; J: TRBJ1-2; size: NA; D: NA; DNA: TGTGCCAGCAGTGAAGTGGGTCGCCTGGGCTACACCTTC; CDR3: CASSEVGRLGYTF
V: TRBV4-1; J: TRBJ2-5; size: NA; D: NA; DNA: TGCGCCAGCAGCCAAAGGCTCAACCAAGAGACCCAGTACTTC; CDR3: CASSQRLNQETQYF
V: TRBV4-1; J: TRBJ1-1; size: NA; D: TRBD1; DNA: TGCGCCAGCAGCCAAGAGGTAGGGGGCGGTGTGAACACTGAAGCTTTCTTT; CDR3: CASSQEVGGGVNTEAFF
V: TRBV5-1; J: TRBJ1-2; size: NA; D: TRBD1; DNA: TGCGCCAGCAGCTATAATTTTGGCGGACAGGGGGGACGGTATGCCTTC; CDR3: CASSYNFGGQGGRYAF
V: TRBV18; J: TRBJ2-3; size: NA; D: TRBD1; DNA: TGTGCCAGCTCTCCCGGGACAGGAGATACGCAGTATTTT; CDR3: CASSPGTGDTQYF
V: TRBV5-1; J: TRBJ2-6; size: NA; D: NA; DNA: TGCGCCAGCACCCTGCAATCTGGGGCCAACGTCCTGACTTTC; CDR3: CASTLQSGANVLTF
V: TRBV7-9; J: TRBJ2-1; size: NA; D: TRBD2; DNA: TGTGCCAGCAGCTCCCGCCCGGGGCGAGCGGGGGTCCCAAATGAGCAGTTCTTC; CDR3: CASSSRPGRAGVPNEQFF
V: TRBV11-2; J: TRBJ2-3; size: NA; D: TRBD2; DNA: TGTGCCAGCAGCTTCTCCTTCGGCGGGGGAGCTAGCACAGATACGCAGTATTTT; CDR3: CASSFSFGGGASTDTQYF
V: TRBV30; J: TRBJ1-5; size: NA; D: NA; DNA: TGTGCCTGGAGTTTGAGCAATCAGCCCCAGCATTTT; CDR3: CAWSLSNQPQHF
V: TRBV4-1; J: TRBJ2-5; size: NA; D: TRBD2; DNA: TGCGCCAGCAGCCACAGCGGGAGGGGAGAGACCCAGTACTTC; CDR3: CASSHSGRGETQYF
V: TRBV18; J: TRBJ1-3; size: NA; D: NA; DNA: TGTGCCAGCTCACAGGTAGACCTCGGGGACACCATATATTTT; CDR3: CASSQVDLGDTIYF
V: TRBV7-2; J: TRBJ1-2; size: NA; D: NA; DNA: TGTGCCAGCAGCCCCCTCCTCAGTTTCGGCTATGGCTACACCTTC; CDR3: CASSPLLSFGYGYTF
V: TRBV5-6; J: TRBJ1-1; size: once; D: TRBD1; DNA: TGTGCCAGCAGCTCGGGGGACAGATACACTGAAGCTTTCTTT; CDR3: CASSSGDRYTEAFF
V: TRBV5-4; J: TRBJ2-5; size: NA; D: TRBD2; DNA: TGTGCCAGCAGGCAAGCGGGAGGAGGGCAAGAGACCCAGTACTTC; CDR3: CASRQAGGGQETQYF
V: TRBV4-2; J: TRBJ1-3; size: NA; D: NA; DNA: TGTGCCAGCAGCCAAGGGAAGGGGTCGGCTGGAAACACCATATATTTT; CDR3: CASSQGKGSAGNTIYF